This TCR beta chain comes out of a study of blood T cell repertoires in COVID-19. Study-wide background: There were acute and convalescent COVID-19 samples, and they came from the United States, Italy and Spain.

Measured with immunoSEQ multiplex PCR; TCRdb has only the in-frame clones, and not every one. The repertoire holds around 260,000 clones, with 84% as singletons. This CDR3 is built from 15 residues. Trimming cost V 3 bases and J 0 bases, with 9 bases left between them. CDR1 and CDR2 from the germline V gene are MDHEN and SYDVKM. The sequencing sample was made of peripheral blood. The chain employs TRBV28 and TRBJ1-5; D call uncertain. This TCR derives from a man between 60 and 75 years old with acute or convalescent COVID-19. As DNA, the CDR3 is TGTGCCAGCAGTTTTTGGTTGAGTAGCAATCAGCCCCAGCATTTT. The encoded protein is CASSFWLSSNQPQHF.